The next 32 T cell receptor beta chains were all read from a single sample in a study of response to subunit inactivated influenza vaccine. Each CDR3 protein is one row after TCRdb ran MiXCR on the RT-PCR reads. This table holds a few hundred thousand distinct CDR3 sequences, over 20% found once. The specimen comprised PBMCs from blood, sampled about 19 months after vaccination. All receptors derive from a man aged 50-75 years who received an inactivated influenza vaccine.

This clonotype was counted a few times. The chain employs TRBV7-2 and TRBJ2-1; D is perhaps TRBD1 or TRBD2 (5 bases each). CDR1 and CDR2 from the germline V gene are SGHTA and FQGNSA. The CDR3 covers 14 residues. The V end was cut by 1 base, the J end by 9 bases, with 13 bases between. The CDR3 DNA is TGTGCCAGCAGCTTAGATTGGGCGAGGGGTGAGCAGTTCTTC. It translates to CASSLDWARGEQFF.

This clonotype was observed a few times. The genes are TRBV12-3 or TRBV12-4 and TRBJ1-1, with D maybe TRBD1 (5 bases). V was cut by 2 bases and J by 5 bases, with 12 bases left in between. This CDR3 contains 14 residues. The CDR3 DNA reads as TGTGCCAGCAGTTTATGGGCGGAGGGGACTGAAGCTTTCTTT. It codes for CASSLWAEGTEAFF.

DNA for the CDR3: TGTGCCAGCAGCTCCAATATCGGTGAGACCCAGTACTTC. Protein product: CASSSNIGETQYF. The rearrangement uses TRBV7-2 and TRBJ2-5; D is ambiguous. The length of the CDR3 is 13 residues. Trimming left V 4 bases short and J 5 bases short, with 11 bases between. Germline V gene lookup returns CDR1 SGHTA and CDR2 FQGNSA.

This clonotype has more than one count but fewer than ten. V gene TRBV27 combines with J gene TRBJ2-1; D call uncertain. Trimming stripped 2 bases from V and 12 bases from J, with 14 bases between. The CDR3 consists of 13 residues. Germline-derived CDR1 and CDR2 are MNHEY and SMNVEV (reference sequence). The CDR3, as DNA: TGTGCCAGCAGTTTAAGTTGGTCAGGCGGGCAGTTCTTC. It specifies CASSLSWSGGQFF.

This clonotype has just one count. This chain links TRBV5-1 with TRBJ2-7, with a weak D call TRBD1 (5 bases). Trimming removed 0 bases at V and 5 bases at J, with 12 bases between. The CDR3 is made up of 14 amino acids. From germline, CDR1 is SGHRS and CDR2 YFSETQ. CDR3 bases: TGCGCCAGCAGCTTGGGTTCCAGGGCCCACGAGCAGTACTTC. As protein: CASSLGSRAHEQYF.

Here the CDR3 DNA reads TGTGCCAGCAGTCCGAGGGCCGGGAAGGCGGATGAAAAACTGTTTTTT. This codes for CASSPRAGKADEKLFF. The chain joins TRBV28 to TRBJ1-4; D not certain. V was trimmed by 5 bases and J by 6 bases, leaving 19 bases between them. The CDR3 covers 16 residues. The germline CDR1 and CDR2 sequences are MDHEN and SYDVKM.

With regard to this clonotype: The junction shows a germline mismatch at one end, possibly a read error. The V call is TRBV5-1, the J call TRBJ2-7; 7 bases are shared with TRBD2. Germline V gives CDR1 SGHRS, CDR2 YFSETQ. The CDR3 totals 15 residues. The CDR3 protein is CAGRPGLVSAYEQYF. The CDR3 nucleotides read TGCGCCGGCAGACCTGGACTAGTCTCTGCCTACGAGCAGTACTTC.

This clonotype was counted many times. The CDR3 is CASSPDLLNTEAFF. CDR3 bases: TGTGCCAGCAGTCCGGACCTACTGAACACTGAAGCTTTCTTT. This chain links TRBV6-1 with TRBJ1-1, with D unclear. V was shortened by 5 bases and J by 0 bases, with 10 bases between the two germline ends. CDR1 MNHNS and CDR2 SASEGT come from the germline V gene. This CDR3 region has 14 residues.

The rearrangement joins TRBV7-2 to TRBJ2-3; 8 nucleotides match TRBD2. The germline V gene has CDR1 SGHTA and CDR2 FQGNSA. This CDR3 spans 17 amino acids. V dropped 3 bases and J dropped 6; count of bases not matched to a gene: 14. The CDR3 reads CASSFGVYSGEGDTQYF. The CDR3 DNA follows: TGTGCCAGCAGCTTCGGGGTTTATAGCGGGGAGGGGGATACGCAGTATTTT. Filled out from reference TRBV7-2 and TRBJ2-3, the complete variable domain reads GAGVSQSPSNKVTEKGKDVELRCDPISGHTALYWYRQSLGQGLEFLIYFQGNSAPDKSGLPSDRFSAERTGGSVSTLTIQRTQQEDSAVYLCASSFGVYSGEGDTQYFGPGTRLTVL.

This clonotype was observed a handful of times. The chain combines TRBV6-1 with TRBJ2-6; tentative D call: TRBD2 (6 bases). The V end was cut by 1 base, the J end by 4 bases, with 11 bases between. CDR1 MNHNS and CDR2 SASEGT come from the germline V gene. The CDR3 spans 16 residues. CDR3 bases: TGTGCCAGCAGTGAAGAGGAGGGACTGGGGGCCAACGTCCTGACTTTC. Translation gives CASSEEEGLGANVLTF.

The chain joins TRBV4-1 to TRBJ1-1, with 7 positions matching TRBD1. The CDR3 is made up of 16 amino acids. The germline V gene encodes CDR1 MGHRA and CDR2 YSYEKL. V shed 1 base, J shed 5 bases, and the junction held 10 bases outside the gene matches. This chain's CDR3 is CASSQVTGAPGTEAFF. As DNA, the CDR3 is TGCGCCAGCAGCCAAGTAACAGGGGCCCCGGGGACTGAAGCTTTCTTT.

This clonotype was seen once. The gene calls are TRBV7-8 and TRBJ1-3; weak D call: TRBD1 (6 bases). Germline CDR1 SGHVS, CDR2 FQNEAQ. Trimming stripped 5 bases from V and 0 bases from J, with 11 bases between. This CDR3 is 15 amino acids long. CDR3 amino acids: CASSQTGRSGNTIYF. In nucleotides, the CDR3 is TGTGCCAGCAGCCAGACAGGCCGCTCTGGAAACACCATATATTTT.

The V and J genes are TRBV2 and TRBJ2-5, with D possibly matching TRBD2 (6 bases). CDR1 and CDR2 (germline): SNHLY, FYNNEI. Trimming took 6 bases from V and 9 from J, leaving 20 bases between them. The CDR3 runs 14 residues. The CDR3 protein is CASSILPGVKAQYF. CDR3 sequence (DNA): TGTGCCAGCAGCATACTACCGGGGGTAAAGGCCCAGTACTTC.

This chain's CDR3 is CASSWTGGILSYNEQFF. For the CDR3, the DNA is TGCGCCAGCAGTTGGACAGGGGGGATACTCTCCTACAATGAGCAGTTCTTC. This rearrangement joins TRBV5-1 to TRBJ2-1, with 10 bases lining up with TRBD1. Trimming took 5 bases from V and 0 from J; bases not matched to a gene: 8. Germline values: CDR1 SGHRS, CDR2 YFSETQ. The CDR3 sequence is 17 residues long.

This clonotype was detected only a few times. The CDR3 DNA follows: TGTGCCAGCAGCCCGGACAGGGTCTCCTACAATGAGCAGTTCTTC. It specifies CASSPDRVSYNEQFF. The J gene is TRBJ2-1, the V gene TRBV7-2, with TRBD1 identical over 8 bases. This CDR3 comprises 15 residues. Germline CDR1 and CDR2: SGHTA and FQGNSA. With 5 bases clipped from V and 0 bases from J, the junction kept 3 bases outside the gene matches.

The chain recombines TRBV29-1 with TRBJ1-1; no definite D call. V was pared by 1 base and J by 0 bases, with 6 bases between. From germline, CDR1 is SQVTM and CDR2 ANQGSEA. CDR3 length: 13 amino acids. The CDR3 DNA is TGCAGCGTTGAAGCTGGCCTGAACACTGAAGCTTTCTTT. Translated: CSVEAGLNTEAFF.

This clonotype occurred a few times. The chain combines TRBV7-2 with TRBJ2-2; D gene ambiguous. The length of the CDR3 is 17 residues. CDR1 is SGHTA and CDR2 is FQGNSA in the germline V gene. Trimming removed 4 bases from V and 4 bases from J, with 19 bases in between. Here the CDR3 DNA reads TGTGCCAGCAGCTCGAATCGCTTTCCCTGGGGCACCGGGGAGCTGTTTTTT. It specifies CASSSNRFPWGTGELFF.

The rearrangement joins TRBV9 to TRBJ1-5; TRBD1 matches 8 bases. The V gene end was trimmed by 5 bases and the J gene end by 9 bases; junction bases not matched to a gene: 7. There are 13 residues in the CDR3. Germline CDR1 SGDLS, CDR2 YYNGEE. The CDR3 sequence: CASSGQGQGPQHF. The CDR3 DNA is TGTGCCAGCAGTGGACAGGGACAAGGGCCCCAGCATTTT.

A remark on this clonotype: Germline and junction disagree at one end, which may indicate a read error. The V call is TRBV5-4, the J call TRBJ1-1; D is ambiguous. The germline CDR1 and CDR2 sequences are SGHNT and YYREEE (reference sequence). This CDR3 has 14 amino acids. The CDR3 sequence is CAISPYRVGTEAFF. The CDR3 DNA is TGTGCCATCAGCCCATACAGAGTTGGAACTGAAGCTTTCTTT.

Only a few counts were recorded for this clonotype. The chain has TRBV24-1 and TRBJ2-5; maybe TRBD1 (6 bases). Germline V gene lookup returns CDR1 KGHDR and CDR2 SFDVKD. The CDR3 is made up of 15 amino acids. Trimming left V 4 bases short and J 3 bases short, with 14 bases between. The CDR3 sequence: CATSDSTGSKETQYF. CDR3 sequence (DNA): TGTGCCACCAGTGACTCGACAGGTTCGAAAGAGACCCAGTACTTC.

This clonotype was seen more than once but under ten times. This chain uses TRBV18 with TRBJ1-4, with D unclear. The CDR3 loop spans 12 amino acids. V lost 2 bases and J lost 4, with 2 bases in between. Germline lookup yields CDR1 KGHSH and CDR2 LQKENI. CDR3 in DNA: TGTGCCAGCTCACCAAATAATGAAAAACTGTTTTTT. It specifies CASSPNNEKLFF.

The rearrangement joins TRBV5-5 to TRBJ1-1; 8 bases align to TRBD1. This CDR3 region has 15 residues. Germline loops: CDR1 SGHKS, CDR2 YYEKEE (reference sequence). Trimming took 4 bases from V and 1 from J; bases not matched to a gene: 6. The CDR3 here is CASSDKQGGNTEAFF. CDR3 nucleotide sequence: TGTGCCAGCAGCGATAAACAGGGGGGGAACACTGAAGCTTTCTTT.

The genes are TRBV7-8 and TRBJ2-4, with a possible D match to TRBD2 (5 bases). Germline CDR1 SGHVS, CDR2 FQNEAQ. This CDR3 is built from 20 residues. Trimming took 5 bases from V and 0 from J, leaving 26 bases between them. This CDR3 is CASSRTSGLPTRLAKNIQYF. CDR3 DNA sequence: TGTGCCAGCAGCAGAACATCCGGACTCCCAACTCGGCTAGCCAAAAACATTCAGTACTTC.

A few counts support this clonotype. The chain uses TRBV5-6 and TRBJ1-5; D is unclear. V was clipped by 0 bases and J by 1 base, with 5 bases between them. CDR3 size: 14 residues. The germline V gene encodes CDR1 SGHDT and CDR2 YYEEEE. The CDR3 sequence is CASSLGISNQPQHF. The CDR3 coding sequence is TGTGCCAGCAGCTTGGGCATAAGCAATCAGCCCCAGCATTTT. Full variable domain (outside the CDR3, taken from reference TRBV5-6 and TRBJ1-5): DAGVTQSPTHLIKTRGQQVTLRCSPKSGHDTVSWYQQALGQGPQFIFQYYEEEERQRGNFPDRFSGHQFPNYSSELNVNALLLGDSALYLCASSLGISNQPQHFGDGTRLSIL.

The table lists this clonotype with many counts. The rearrangement links TRBV12-3 or TRBV12-4 to TRBJ1-6; D unresolved. The CDR3 is 12 residues long. V lost 6 bases and J 5 bases, leaving 5 bases between the germline ends. CDR3 in amino acids: CASSLNNSPLHF. CDR3 coding DNA: TGTGCCAGCAGCCTCAATAATTCACCCCTCCACTTT.

This rearrangement joins TRBV11-2 to TRBJ2-7; 7 bases line up with TRBD2. Trimming cost V 5 bases and J 0 bases; bases outside gene matches: 16. Germline values: CDR1 SGHAT, CDR2 FQNNGV. The CDR3 extends over 18 amino acids. The CDR3 is CASSNKPQTSASSYEQYF. CDR3 nucleotides: TGTGCCAGCAGCAACAAACCGCAAACTAGCGCGAGCTCCTACGAGCAGTACTTC.

This clonotype has at least ten counts. J is TRBJ1-3 and V is TRBV5-1, with 7 bases matching TRBD1. Per the germline V gene, CDR1 is SGHRS and CDR2 is YFSETQ. The CDR3 is made up of 17 amino acids. J gave up 1 base and V 0 bases, and 7 bases lay outside the gene matches. DNA of the CDR3: TGCGCCAGCAGCTTGGGTGACACAGGGGCATCTGGAAACACCATATATTTT. Translated, it gives CASSLGDTGASGNTIYF.

There are a few counts of this clonotype. The V and J genes are TRBV11-2 and TRBJ2-1; possible D gene TRBD2, 5 bases. The V gene lost 5 bases and the J gene lost 12 bases, with 11 bases spanning the gap. The CDR3 has 11 residues. Per germline, CDR1 SGHAT and CDR2 FQNNGV. CDR3 residues: CASSRGRGQFF. Written as DNA, the CDR3 is TGTGCCAGCAGCCGAGGACGGGGGCAGTTCTTC. The full variable domain, rest sourced from reference TRBV11-2 and TRBJ2-1, is EAGVAQSPRYKIIEKRQSVAFWCNPISGHATLYWYQQILGQGPKLLIQFQNNGVVDDSQLPKDRFSAERLKGVDSTLKIQPAKLEDSAVYLCASSRGRGQFFGPGTRLTVL.

The chain uses TRBV2 and TRBJ2-3, with 8 bases that match TRBD2. CDR3 length: 15 residues. Trimming removed 5 bases from V and 2 bases from J; junction bases left unmatched: 6. Germline V gives CDR1 SNHLY, CDR2 FYNNEI. The CDR3: CASSHSGVDTDTQYF. The CDR3 bases are TGTGCCAGCAGTCATAGCGGGGTTGACACAGATACGCAGTATTTT. Looking up the rest from reference TRBV2 and TRBJ2-3 gives the full variable domain: EPEVTQTPSHQVTQMGQEVILRCVPISNHLYFYWYRQILGQKVEFLVSFYNNEISEKSEIFDDQFSVERPDGSNFTLKIRSTKLEDSAMYFCASSHSGVDTDTQYFGPGTRLTVL.

The V and J genes are TRBV6-1 and TRBJ2-6; D remains ambiguous. Trimming pared 6 bases from V and 2 bases from J, leaving 8 bases between. The CDR3 is 14 amino acids. The germline V gene has CDR1 MNHNS and CDR2 SASEGT. The CDR3 loop is CASRWGPGANVLTF. In nucleotides, the CDR3 is TGTGCCAGCAGGTGGGGTCCTGGGGCCAACGTCCTGACTTTC.

V and J are TRBV10-2 and TRBJ1-1, with TRBD1 identical over 9 bases. The CDR3 loop spans 16 amino acids. After removal of 4 bases from V and 8 bases from J, the junction contained 14 bases not matched to a gene. Germline V gives CDR1 WSHSY, CDR2 SAAADI. CDR3 amino acids: CASSGRGGQGFLEAFF. The DNA of the CDR3 is TGCGCCAGCAGTGGAAGGGGGGGACAGGGATTTTTAGAAGCTTTCTTT.

The chain couples TRBV29-1 to TRBJ2-1; D may be TRBD1 (6 bases). The CDR3 loop spans 14 amino acids. With 6 bases removed from V and 7 bases from J, the gap between germline ends came to 19 bases. From germline, CDR1 is SQVTM and CDR2 ANQGSEA. For the CDR3, the DNA is TGCAGCGTCCTCCGGGACACACAGGGAAATGAGCAGTTCTTC. This codes for CSVLRDTQGNEQFF.